This T cell receptor beta chain was identified in a study of CD8 T cells in ankylosing spondylitis (dated 2017 in TCRdb). General notes on the study: The study set out to find disease-linked TCR variants by profiling T cell receptor beta repertoires in ankylosing spondylitis patients and healthy donors. The full study cohort comprised some 27 ankylosing spondylitis patients and some 100 healthy donors. Peripheral blood was sampled, and synovial fluid was also collected from ankylosing spondylitis patients. The paper as a whole reports these results and caveats: A TCR beta motif of fewer than 10 highly homologous amino acid variants appeared characteristic of blood from ankylosing spondylitis patients. The disease-linked clones showed a CD8+ phenotype and occurred at relatively low frequencies in peripheral blood. According to the report, matched synovial fluid samples from ankylosing spondylitis patients were significantly enriched for the disease-linked clones. Some of the motif variants had been reported before in the synovial fluid and blood of reactive arthritis patients, a finding that suggests common disease-initiation mechanisms.

Sequencing was carried out with an Illumina HiSeq 2500. Quantitative 5'-RACE with molecular barcodes was the method used to prepare the TCR beta libraries. In the authors' own workflow: A new computational method based on a probabilistic model of VDJ rearrangement was used to identify disease-linked TCR variants. TCRdb took the public reads, trimmed them with fastp at Q25, ran MiXCR for clone calling and kept in-frame beta chains. Each CDR3 protein gets just one entry, which takes the most common genes and DNA from the rows behind it. The V and J calls here are based on TCRdb, not the publication. In this sample the table shows about 500,000 distinct CDR3 sequences, 10% to 15% of which occur a single time. The ten largest clones represent under 7.5% of the sample. The sample holds many counts of this clonotype. There is no known antigen for this receptor. No much larger clone exists at a distance of one base, and base qualities are not known.

This TCR came from a male donor with ankylosing spondylitis. The sequencing input was blood, either unsorted or a sorted T cell fraction (not recorded which).

The CDR3 here reads CASSFTGSGANVLTF. The nucleotides read TGTGCCAGCAGTTTTACGGGCTCTGGGGCCAACGTCCTGACTTTC. The chain was built from TRBV28 and TRBJ2-6, with an unclear D gene assignment. Looking up the germline V gene yields CDR1 MDHEN and CDR2 SYDVKM. Between the V and J ends, shortened by 3 bases and 0 bases respectively, the junction contains 6 bases. The CDR3 spans 15 residues, from the cysteine through the phenylalanine. The entry retains the CDR3 DNA only, 45 bases that are in frame from base 1. Full variable domain (CDR3 extended with the reference TRBV28 and TRBJ2-6 proteins): DVKVTQSSRYLVKRTGEKVFLECVQDMDHENMFWYRQDPGLGLRLIYFSYDVKMKEKGDIPEGYSVSREKKERFSLILESASTNQTSMYLCASSFTGSGANVLTFGAGSRLTVL.